Below, 16 T cell receptor beta chains from the same sample are listed, as sequenced in a study of blood T cell repertoires in COVID-19. TCRdb's table, derived via immunoSEQ multiplex PCR, lists solely in-frame clones and lacks some. The sample yields roughly 130,000 clones, about four fifths seen once. Sequenced material: PBMCs or T cells enriched from blood (not recorded which). All receptors come from a woman between 50 and 59 years old with acute COVID-19.

The gene calls are TRBV2 and TRBJ2-5; 10 bases fit TRBD1. The CDR3 is made up of 14 amino acids. Germline CDR1 and CDR2: SNHLY and FYNNEI. The V gene end was trimmed by 5 bases and the J gene end by 3 bases; junction bases not matched to a gene: 3. The CDR3 loop is CASSRQGAKETQYF. The DNA of the CDR3 is TGTGCCAGCAGTAGACAGGGGGCGAAAGAGACCCAGTACTTC.

The V call is TRBV28, the J call TRBJ2-1; D gene uncertain. The CDR3 has 12 residues. CDR1 MDHEN and CDR2 SYDVKM come from the germline V gene. Between the trimmed V and J ends, which lost 8 bases and 4 bases, there was a span of 9 bases. CDR3 nucleotides: TGTGCCAGCGAGAGTTATTACAATGAGCAGTTCTTC. Translated: CASESYYNEQFF.

This clone was counted between two and nine times. The chain employs TRBV2 and TRBJ2-1; 11 nucleotides line up with TRBD2. The germline V gene has CDR1 SNHLY and CDR2 FYNNEI. The CDR3 contains 14 residues. The V gene end was trimmed by 8 bases and the J gene end by 3 bases; junction bases not matched to a gene: 3. The CDR3 protein is CASLTSGIYNEQFF. The CDR3 DNA reads TGTGCCAGCCTGACTAGCGGGATCTACAATGAGCAGTTCTTC.

This clone was counted a few times. This rearrangement joins TRBV5-5 to TRBJ1-1; possibly TRBD1 for D (5 bases). The CDR3 runs to 15 residues. In germline, CDR1 is SGHKS, CDR2 YYEKEE (reference sequence). The V gene lost 4 bases and the J gene lost 0 bases, with 13 bases spanning the gap. This CDR3 reads CASSDGTDVNTEAFF. The CDR3 nucleotides read TGTGCCAGCAGCGATGGGACTGATGTGAACACTGAAGCTTTCTTT.

The gene calls are TRBV6-5 and TRBJ2-7; tentative D call: TRBD1 (5 bases). CDR3 size: 12 residues. Trimming took 8 bases from V and 0 from J, leaving 8 bases between them. CDR1 is MNHEY and CDR2 is SVGAGI in the germline V gene. CDR3 protein: CASGADSYEQYF. The CDR3, as DNA: TGTGCCAGCGGGGCGGACTCCTACGAGCAGTACTTC.

The sample holds a few counts of this clone. The chain combines TRBV29-1 with TRBJ2-2; no firm D call. Trimming cost V 3 bases and J 0 bases, with 8 bases left between them. Germline CDR1 is SQVTM and CDR2 is ANQGSEA. CDR3 length: 14 residues. Here the CDR3 reads CSVEGTANTGELFF. CDR3 DNA: TGCAGCGTTGAGGGTACAGCGAACACCGGGGAGCTGTTTTTT.

This sequence joins TRBV12-3 or TRBV12-4 and TRBJ1-1, with D maybe TRBD1 (6 bases). CDR3 length: 13 amino acids. The V end was cut by 7 bases, the J end by 6 bases, with 15 bases between. The CDR3 DNA follows: TGTGCCAGCAACCTCAGGGGAAGGGCTGAAGCTTTCTTT. Protein: CASNLRGRAEAFF.

This sequence joins TRBV9 and TRBJ2-2, with 7 bases fitting TRBD2. Per germline, CDR1 SGDLS and CDR2 YYNGEE. The V gene end was trimmed by 0 bases and the J gene end by 1 base; junction bases not matched to a gene: 3. The CDR3 totals 16 residues. CDR3 nucleotides: TGTGCCAGCAGCGTAGGTGTAGCGGGGAACACCGGGGAGCTGTTTTTT. Its translation: CASSVGVAGNTGELFF.

The rearrangement joins TRBV7-3 to TRBJ1-1; possibly TRBD1 for D (6 bases). This CDR3 region has 13 residues. Germline V gene lookup returns CDR1 SGHTA and CDR2 FQGTGA. The V end lost 5 bases, the J end lost 4 bases, and 11 bases lay between the germline ends. The CDR3 region has the DNA TGTGCCAGCAGCAGCCGGGACACCACTGAAGCTTTCTTT. Encoded protein: CASSSRDTTEAFF.

The chain has TRBV6-5 and TRBJ2-3; TRBD2 matches 7 bases. CDR3 length: 15 amino acids. Germline lookup yields CDR1 MNHEY and CDR2 SVGAGI. Unmatched junction bases numbered 2, after V lost 0 bases and J lost 2 bases. DNA for the CDR3: TGTGCCAGCAGTTACTCGGGGGGGAACACAGATACGCAGTATTTT. It specifies CASSYSGGNTDTQYF.

This clone is a singleton in its sample. CDR3 sequence reads: CASSRATNEKLFF. The CDR3 bases are TGTGCCAGCTCACGAGCAACTAATGAAAAACTGTTTTTT. This chain links TRBV18 with TRBJ1-4, with D hard to call. Germline assignment: CDR1 KGHSH and CDR2 LQKENI. V was cut by 4 bases and J by 0 bases, with 3 bases left in between. The CDR3 totals 13 residues.

The chain has TRBV5-1 and TRBJ2-1, with 10 positions matching TRBD2. The CDR3 covers 16 residues. V lost 2 bases and J lost 0; bases outside the gene matches: 2. Looked up from germline, CDR1 is SGHRS and CDR2 is YFSETQ. The CDR3 region is CASSFLAGGSYNEQFF. For the CDR3, the DNA is TGCGCCAGCAGCTTTTTAGCGGGAGGCTCCTACAATGAGCAGTTCTTC.

V is TRBV4-3 and J is TRBJ2-2; tentative D call: TRBD1 (6 bases). Germline V gives CDR1 LGHNA, CDR2 YSLEER. The CDR3 spans 14 residues. V was clipped by 6 bases and J by 4 bases, with 12 bases between them. The CDR3 spells CASSLTGTTGELFF. DNA for the CDR3: TGCGCCAGCAGTCTAACAGGGACCACCGGGGAGCTGTTTTTT.

This clone was counted once. V is TRBV30 and J is TRBJ2-3; maybe TRBD2 (5 bases). From germline, CDR1 is GTSNPN and CDR2 SVGIG (reference sequence). Trimming pared 8 bases from V and 4 bases from J, leaving 22 bases between. The CDR3 runs to 15 residues. In DNA form, the CDR3 reads TGTGCCAGCCTACATGGCCCTTACGGGGCAGATACGCAGTATTTT. Translating gives CASLHGPYGADTQYF.

V is TRBV2 and J is TRBJ2-3; 10 nucleotides agree with TRBD1. CDR1 and CDR2 from the germline V gene are SNHLY and FYNNEI. The CDR3 extends over 17 amino acids. V gave up 4 bases and J gave up 1 base; unmatched junction bases: 8. CDR3 DNA sequence: TGTGCCAGCAGTGGACAGGGGGCATCGTTCGGCACAGATACGCAGTATTTT. Translated, it gives CASSGQGASFGTDTQYF. The full variable domain, completed using reference TRBV2 and TRBJ2-3, is EPEVTQTPSHQVTQMGQEVILRCVPISNHLYFYWYRQILGQKVEFLVSFYNNEISEKSEIFDDQFSVERPDGSNFTLKIRSTKLEDSAMYFCASSGQGASFGTDTQYFGPGTRLTVL.

The V gene is TRBV5-4, the J gene TRBJ1-6; maybe TRBD1 (6 bases). Trimming stripped 1 base from V and 10 bases from J, with 18 bases between. The germline CDR1 and CDR2 sequences are SGHNT and YYREEE (reference sequence). This CDR3 region has 16 residues. The CDR3 coding sequence is TGTGCCAGCAGCTTGTGGCAGGGGATAGGAGGATCACCCCTCCACTTT. Its protein product is CASSLWQGIGGSPLHF. Variable domain in full (rest from reference TRBV5-4 and TRBJ1-6): ETGVTQSPTHLIKTRGQQVTLRCSSQSGHNTVSWYQQALGQGPQFIFQYYREEENGRGNFPPRFSGLQFPNYSSELNVNALELDDSALYLCASSLWQGIGGSPLHFGNGTRLTVT.